This TCR beta chain was observed in a study of a mutant IDH1 vaccine in newly diagnosed glioma. Study-level background: A 62.5% male, 37.5% female split and a mean age of 40.4 years characterized treated patients. The therapy given earlier, which was standard therapy, consisted of radiotherapy, temozolomide, or both, and most of the patients received both.

Concerning this clone itself: Its target is unknown.

V shed 2 bases and J 5 bases; nucleotides not matched to a gene: 6. This CDR3 has 15 amino acids. From germline, CDR1 is SGHRS and CDR2 YFSETQ. Described time point: week 35, safety follow-up. A 20-mer mutant IDH1 peptide at 300 ug was injected subcutaneously with topical imiquimod. Profiled with immunoSEQ multiplex PCR; TCRdb holds only in-frame clones, not every one. The repertoire holds about 74,000 clones, around 90% seen once, with 1.5% to 2.5% in the top ten. This TCR was recovered from a man aged 30 to 45 with glioma. Here the sequenced sample was PBMCs, taken from a glioma patient whose treatment included an IDH1 peptide vaccine. V gene TRBV5-1 combines with J gene TRBJ2-3; 9 bases are shared with TRBD1. For the CDR3, the DNA is TGCGCCAGCAGCTTACGGGACAGGGAACAAGATACGCAGTATTTT. Protein: CASSLRDREQDTQYF.